This is a list of T cell receptor beta chains from one sample in a study of blood T cell repertoires in COVID-19. Generated by immunoSEQ multiplex PCR, the TCRdb table keeps only in-frame clones and is missing some. The sample lists around 41,000 clones, about 89% occurring once. The sample taken for sequencing was peripheral blood. The receptors stem from a woman in her thirties in a cohort sampled during active COVID-19. Both conserved end residues are part of each CDR3.

V	J	CDR3
TRBV4-2	TRBJ2-5	CASSQDLRETQYF
TRBV27	TRBJ2-1	CASSSWTSGRGEQFF
TRBV11-2	TRBJ2-7	CASSSSEYYEQYF
TRBV6-2/TRBV6-3	TRBJ1-1	CASTPVSGSTEAFF
TRBV7-9	TRBJ1-5	CASSLYGTGDNQPQHF
TRBV5-6	TRBJ2-7	CASSLGRGREQYF
TRBV7-9	TRBJ1-5	CASSLTGGQPQHF
TRBV10-1	TRBJ2-7	CASSDPSGSEDEQYF
TRBV5-4	TRBJ2-1	CASSPTSGRAFEQFF
TRBV19	TRBJ1-6	CASSIGGRGTNSYNSPLHF
TRBV27	TRBJ2-1	CASSLSNSDRGRNEQFF
TRBV7-9	TRBJ2-7	CASSPGKGSGDAYEQYF
TRBV6-1	TRBJ1-5	CASSEYYGRGGDQPQHF
TRBV5-6	TRBJ2-1	CASSPRLAGMYNEQFF
TRBV30	TRBJ1-4	CAWSVEQEKLFF
TRBV28	TRBJ1-1	CASGRWGGKTEAFF
TRBV3-1/TRBV3-2	TRBJ2-7	CASSQGFGGRENEQYF
TRBV4-2	TRBJ1-2	CASSHNRDPTNYGYTF
TRBV24-1	TRBJ2-5	CATSDRGTSGRGETQYF
TRBV5-6	TRBJ1-5	CASSPRDSGNQPQHF
TRBV5-1	TRBJ1-1	CASSSGGVRTEAFF
TRBV2	TRBJ1-5	CASSKGQLNQPQHF
TRBV2	TRBJ2-5	CASSSSGRARETQYF
TRBV7-9	TRBJ2-7	CASSLARDRDYEQYF
TRBV6-1	TRBJ1-5	CASSEIRQISNQPQHF
TRBV19	TRBJ2-3	CAPNGGTGTSRCTDTQYF
TRBV9	TRBJ1-2	CASSVYGGGYTF
TRBV7-9	TRBJ1-2	CASSFWPGVYGYTF
TRBV28	TRBJ1-1	CASSPTPSTRRNTEAFF
TRBV30	TRBJ2-3	CAWSVNLGGDTDTQYF
TRBV28	TRBJ2-3	CASNKWSSTDTQYF
TRBV5-4	TRBJ2-3	CASSTRTSGTDTQYF
TRBV7-9	TRBJ2-7	CASSIGTGLVYEQYF
TRBV9	TRBJ1-1	CASSVDQKNTEAFF
TRBV11-3	TRBJ2-7	CASSSHSKGEYEQYF